The 6 T cell receptor beta chains reported below all come from one sample, sequenced in a study of T-cell reconstitution after alpha-beta-depleted transplantation in children. Preparation of the TCRbeta library was carried out with unique molecular identifiers. TCRdb re-called the PCR reads through MiXCR, storing one row per CDR3 protein. The data show 490,000 or so distinct CDR3 sequences, approximately 10% seen once. The sample here was PBMCs, taken before TCRalphabeta/CD19-depleted stem cell transplant. The source of these receptors is a child under 10 years old with inherited bone marrow failure, due to receive a stem cell transplant.

This clonotype came up many times. The chain employs TRBV7-2 and TRBJ1-2; tentatively, D is TRBD1 (6 bases). The CDR3 sequence is 14 residues long. With 4 bases removed from V and 4 bases from J, the gap between germline ends came to 13 bases. Per the germline V gene, CDR1 is SGHTA and CDR2 is FQGNSA. The CDR3 DNA is TGTGCCAGCAGCTCCCACCAGGGGACCTATGGCTACACCTTC. This gives the protein CASSSHQGTYGYTF.

This clonotype was observed at least ten times. The chain's CDR3 is CASSHPGGKGTGELFF. DNA for the CDR3: TGCGCCAGCAGCCACCCGGGCGGAAAAGGCACCGGGGAGCTGTTTTTT. The gene calls are TRBV4-3 and TRBJ2-2; no clear D gene. CDR3 length: 16 amino acids. Germline V gene lookup returns CDR1 LGHNA and CDR2 YSLEER. V gave up 3 bases and J gave up 4 bases, with 15 bases separating them.

This clonotype appeared many times. The chain is built from TRBV12-3 or TRBV12-4 and TRBJ2-3; tentative D call: TRBD2 (6 bases). Trimming took 6 bases from V and 2 from J, leaving 18 bases between them. The CDR3 spans 16 residues. This chain's CDR3 is CASSQSRGLNTDTQYF. Written as DNA, the CDR3 is TGTGCCAGCAGCCAGAGTAGGGGACTTAACACAGATACGCAGTATTTT.

This clonotype has ten or more counts. The chain is built from TRBV12-3 or TRBV12-4 and TRBJ2-1; 8 positions agree with TRBD2. The V gene end was trimmed by 5 bases and the J gene end by 11 bases; junction bases not matched to a gene: 8. The CDR3 consists of 13 residues. The CDR3 bases are TGTGCCAGCAGTCCCCAACATAGCGGGAAGCAGTTCTTC. Translated, it gives CASSPQHSGKQFF.

The gene calls are TRBV5-4 and TRBJ1-6; unclear D gene. Trimming left V 0 bases short and J 0 bases short, with 7 bases between. This CDR3 is built from 16 residues. Per germline, CDR1 SGHNT and CDR2 YYREEE (reference sequence). In DNA, the CDR3 is TGTGCCAGCAGCTTGGAGAGGAGCTCCTATAATTCACCCCTCCACTTT. It is translated as CASSLERSSYNSPLHF.

This clonotype was seen at least ten times. The V gene is TRBV12-3 or TRBV12-4, the J gene TRBJ1-2; 7 nucleotides align to TRBD1. The CDR3 has 15 residues. V dropped 4 bases and J dropped 0; count of bases not matched to a gene: 5. The DNA for the CDR3 is TGTGCCAGCAGTTCCACAGGGACAGCTAACTATGGCTACACCTTC. Its translation is CASSSTGTANYGYTF.